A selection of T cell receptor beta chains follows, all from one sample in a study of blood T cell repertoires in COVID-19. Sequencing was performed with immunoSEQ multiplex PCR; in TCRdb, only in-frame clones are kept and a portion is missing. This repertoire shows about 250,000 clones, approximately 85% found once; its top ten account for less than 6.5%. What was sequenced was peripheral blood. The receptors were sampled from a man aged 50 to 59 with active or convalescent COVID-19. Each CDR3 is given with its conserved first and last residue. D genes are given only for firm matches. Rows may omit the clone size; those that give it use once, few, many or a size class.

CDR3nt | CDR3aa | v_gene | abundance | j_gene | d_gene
TGTGCCAGCAGTCCCCGGGGTACTAGCGGGAGCGCTGTTAGCTCCTACAATGAGCAGTTCTTC | CASSPRGTSGSAVSSYNEQFF | TRBV9 | . | TRBJ2-1 | TRBD2
TGCGCCAGCAGCTTGGTTCCAGGAAACTACGAGCAGTACTTC | CASSLVPGNYEQYF | TRBV5-1 | . | TRBJ2-7 | .
TGTGCCAGCAGCGATCCTACAGGGCTGGCTGGCTACACCTTC | CASSDPTGLAGYTF | TRBV5-4 | . | TRBJ1-2 | .
TGTGCCAGTAGTATTGGACAGGGACGTAGGTCCGGGGAGCTGTTTTTT | CASSIGQGRRSGELFF | TRBV19 | . | TRBJ2-2 | TRBD1
TGCGCCAGCAGCTTAGGAAGGTCGGGGGTTGGTTCACCCCTCCACTTT | CASSLGRSGVGSPLHF | TRBV5-1 | . | TRBJ1-6 | .
TGTGCCAGCAGTTATTGGCACAATGAGCAGTTCTTC | CASSYWHNEQFF | TRBV6-2/TRBV6-3 | many | TRBJ2-1 | .
TGTGCCAGCTCACCACGGACAGATAATTCACCCCTCCACTTT | CASSPRTDNSPLHF | TRBV18 | . | TRBJ1-6 | .
TGTGCCAGCAGCTTGGATTTTTCGGGTGGCTCCTACAATGAGCAGTTCTTC | CASSLDFSGGSYNEQFF | TRBV5-4 | . | TRBJ2-1 | .
TGTGCCAGCAGTACCCATGAAGCGGGAGGTCCCTACGAGCAGTACTTC | CASSTHEAGGPYEQYF | TRBV28 | . | TRBJ2-7 | TRBD2
TGTGCCAGCAGCTCGATAACAGGGAATTCACCCCTCCACTTT | CASSSITGNSPLHF | TRBV7-2 | . | TRBJ1-6 | .
TGCACCAGCAGCCCAGGGGGAGAAGATACGCAGTATTTT | CTSSPGGEDTQYF | TRBV1 | once | TRBJ2-3 | .
TGTGCCAGCAGCTTCGGGAGTTTGGGGGACACCATATATTTT | CASSFGSLGDTIYF | TRBV5-4 | once | TRBJ1-3 | .
TGTGCCAGCAGAGAAGGGGCTGGCTATGGCTACACCTTC | CASREGAGYGYTF | TRBV6-1 | once | TRBJ1-2 | .
TGTGCCAGTAATTGGGGCAGGGATCGTTGGTACTATGGCTACACCTTC | CASNWGRDRWYYGYTF | TRBV19 | . | TRBJ1-2 | .
TGTGCCAGCAGCTTAGGTCCAGCGGGAGTCTACGAGCAGTACTTC | CASSLGPAGVYEQYF | TRBV7-9 | . | TRBJ2-7 | TRBD2
TGCAGCGTCGGGACAACTAACTATGGCTACACCTTC | CSVGTTNYGYTF | TRBV29-1 | . | TRBJ1-2 | .
TGCGCCAGCAGCTGGGGACAGGGGCCCCTTGGTGAGCAGTTCTTC | CASSWGQGPLGEQFF | TRBV5-1 | . | TRBJ2-1 | TRBD1
TGTGCCAGCTCACCACCCGGGGGGGTCAATCAGCCCCAGCATTTT | CASSPPGGVNQPQHF | TRBV18 | . | TRBJ1-5 | .
TGCGCCAGCAGCTTGTCTTTGGCATATGGCTACACCTTC | CASSLSLAYGYTF | TRBV5-1 | . | TRBJ1-2 | .
TGTGCCAGCAGAGAAAAGGCGGAAATCCACTTCGGCACGCAGTATTTT | CASREKAEIHFGTQYF | TRBV7-7 | few | TRBJ2-3 | .
TGTGCCAGCAGCTCGAGACAAAACTATGGCTACACCTTC | CASSSRQNYGYTF | TRBV7-2 | once | TRBJ1-2 | .
TGTGCCAGCAGCCAAGCCGGGTTGAACACTGAAGCTTTCTTT | CASSQAGLNTEAFF | TRBV4-2 | . | TRBJ1-1 | .
TGTGCCAGCAGTCTAGAAGGGGGGGGAGGGCTTTTCCGCTCCTACAATGAGCAGTTCTTC | CASSLEGGGGLFRSYNEQFF | TRBV27 | . | TRBJ2-1 | .
TGTGCCAGCAGCCCGGGACTAGTCTCCAATGAGCAGTTCTTC | CASSPGLVSNEQFF | TRBV16 | . | TRBJ2-1 | TRBD2
TGTGCCAGCAGCCCGCCGGGTTCAACGGATGAAGCTTTCTTT | CASSPPGSTDEAFF | TRBV7-9 | . | TRBJ1-1 | .
TGTGCCAGCAGCTTGAAGGAAGTAGCGGGAGGACTTCAGTATTTT | CASSLKEVAGGLQYF | TRBV5-4 | . | TRBJ2-3 | TRBD2
TGCGCCAGCAGCCAAGATTTCGGACAGCTATACGAGCAGTACTTC | CASSQDFGQLYEQYF | TRBV4-1 | . | TRBJ2-7 | .
TGTGCCAGCAGCCCTCGAAGCACAGGGGCCGACTATGGCTACACCTTC | CASSPRSTGADYGYTF | TRBV5-5 | . | TRBJ1-2 | TRBD1